This TCR beta chain was profiled in a study of T-cell reconstitution after alpha-beta-depleted transplantation in children. This clonotype was counted a few times. Using unique molecular identifiers, the investigators prepared the TCRbeta library. TCRdb redid the calling of the PCR reads with MiXCR, one entry per CDR3 protein. The table has a few hundred thousand distinct CDR3 sequences, 10% seen once. The CDR3 is made up of 15 amino acids. CDR1 SGHTA and CDR2 FQGNSA come from the germline V gene. The germline V and J ends were trimmed by 3 bases and 0 bases, with 8 bases remaining between them. The chain carries TRBV7-2 and TRBJ2-2, with D possibly TRBD2 on 6 matching bases. This sequence was found in a human donor who donated a stem cell graft to a child with acute lymphoblastic leukemia. The sample in question was PBMCs from the stem cell graft donor, obtained from the stem cell graft. CDR3 loop: CASSFGTSNTGELFF. CDR3 nucleotide sequence: TGTGCCAGCAGCTTCGGGACTTCGAACACCGGGGAGCTGTTTTTT. Based on the CDR3 plus reference TRBV7-2 and TRBJ2-2, the full variable domain is GAGVSQSPSNKVTEKGKDVELRCDPISGHTALYWYRQSLGQGLEFLIYFQGNSAPDKSGLPSDRFSAERTGGSVSTLTIQRTQQEDSAVYLCASSFGTSNTGELFFGEGSRLTVL.